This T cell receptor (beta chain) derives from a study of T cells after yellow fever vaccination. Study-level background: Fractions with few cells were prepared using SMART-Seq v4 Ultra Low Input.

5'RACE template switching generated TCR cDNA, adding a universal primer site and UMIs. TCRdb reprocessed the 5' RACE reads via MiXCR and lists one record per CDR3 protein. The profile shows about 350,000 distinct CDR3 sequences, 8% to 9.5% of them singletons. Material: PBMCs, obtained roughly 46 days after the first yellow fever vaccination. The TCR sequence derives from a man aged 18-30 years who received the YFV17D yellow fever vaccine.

The CDR3 bases are TGCAGTGCGTCGGTCGGTAGCGCCACAGATACGCAGTATTTT. Its protein is CSASVGSATDTQYF. V gene TRBV20-1 combines with J gene TRBJ2-3; possibly TRBD2 for D (5 bases). V was pared by 6 bases and J by 2 bases, with 15 bases between. Germline loops: CDR1 DFQATT, CDR2 SNEGSKA (reference sequence). The CDR3 spans 14 residues.